These 4 T cell receptor beta chains originate from one sample sequenced in a study of T-cell reconstitution after alpha-beta-depleted transplantation in children. The library targeted TCRbeta and was prepared with unique molecular identifiers. MiXCR was run by TCRdb on the PCR reads, yielding one entry per CDR3 protein. The top ten clones hold roughly 14% of a sample with some 550,000 distinct CDR3 sequences, roughly 23% of them seen once. The sequenced sample was PBMCs, mostly from graft donor cells, obtained 360 days after TCRalphabeta/CD19-depleted stem cell transplant. The receptors were sampled from a boy under three years old who had a stem cell transplant for acute myeloid leukemia, so the T cells may come from the graft donor.

This clonotype was seen a few times. The chain uses TRBV4-3 and TRBJ2-1; D is uncertain. Germline V gene sequence: CDR1 LGHNA, CDR2 YSLEER. The CDR3 has 13 residues. The germline V and J ends were trimmed by 1 base and 9 bases, with 10 bases remaining between them. CDR3: CASSQGQSTEQFF. As DNA, the CDR3 is TGCGCCAGCAGCCAAGGGCAAAGTACTGAGCAGTTCTTC.

This clonotype occurred many times. CDR3 sequence reads: CSVGGATRGGELFF. DNA of the CDR3: TGCAGCGTTGGGGGGGCTACACGTGGCGGGGAGCTGTTTTTT. The V call is TRBV29-1, the J call TRBJ2-2; D tentatively fits TRBD1 or TRBD2 (6 bases each). The CDR3 has 14 amino acids. Per germline, CDR1 SQVTM and CDR2 ANQGSEA. V was pared by 4 bases and J by 7 bases, with 16 bases between.

Concerning this clonotype itself: Possible read error: a much larger clone is one base away. The chain combines TRBV20-1 with TRBJ2-3; 8 nucleotides line up with TRBD1. The germline gives CDR1 DFQATT, CDR2 SNEGSKA (reference sequence). There are 14 residues in the CDR3. The CDR3 nucleotides read TGCAGTGCTTCAGGGGGCGCAGTCACAGATACGCAGTGTTTT. Translating gives CSASGGAVTDTQCF.

This clonotype was found many times. This chain links TRBV20-1 with TRBJ2-6; TRBD2 might be the D (5 bases). V lost 0 bases, J lost 0 bases, and 9 bases lay in between. From germline, CDR1 is DFQATT and CDR2 SNEGSKA (reference sequence). The CDR3 is made up of 16 amino acids. The CDR3 DNA sequence: TGCAGTGCTAGAGATCCGAGGGACTCTGGGGCCAACGTCCTGACTTTC. This encodes CSARDPRDSGANVLTF.